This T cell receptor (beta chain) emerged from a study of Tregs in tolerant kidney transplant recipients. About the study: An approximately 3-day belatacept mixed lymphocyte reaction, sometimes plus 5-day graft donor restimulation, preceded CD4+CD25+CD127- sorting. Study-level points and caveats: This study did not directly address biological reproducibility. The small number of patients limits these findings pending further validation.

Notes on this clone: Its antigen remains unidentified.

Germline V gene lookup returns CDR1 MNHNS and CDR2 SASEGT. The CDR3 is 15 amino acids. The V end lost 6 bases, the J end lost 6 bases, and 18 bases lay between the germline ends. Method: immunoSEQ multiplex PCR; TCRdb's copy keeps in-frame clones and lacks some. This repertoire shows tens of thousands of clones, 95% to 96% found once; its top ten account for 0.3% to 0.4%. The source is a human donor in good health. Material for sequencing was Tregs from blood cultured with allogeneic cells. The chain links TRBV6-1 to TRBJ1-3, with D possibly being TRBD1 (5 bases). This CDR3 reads CASRKNQGILNTIYF. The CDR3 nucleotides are TGTGCCAGCAGAAAGAACCAGGGTATTTTAAACACCATATATTTT.